The 7 T cell receptor beta chains listed next were all sequenced from one sample in a study of CD8+CD57+ T cells in acquired aplastic anemia. Profiling of TCR beta VDJ combinations and CDR3 sequences used genomic DNA as template. TCRdb independently ran MiXCR on the reads; one entry per CDR3 protein. The data hold around 150,000 distinct CDR3 sequences, with 40% to 60% observed a single time. Before being chosen for sequencing, patients had shown CD8+CD57+ cell expansion by flow cytometry. Sequenced sample: sorted CD4+, CD8+, or CD8+CD57+ T cells (not recorded which) from PBMCs. The origin of the receptors is a human donor with aplastic anemia.

This chain uses TRBV19 with TRBJ2-5; D not certain. This CDR3 is built from 14 residues. Germline lookup yields CDR1 LNHDA and CDR2 SQIVND (reference sequence). Trimming cost V 11 bases and J 11 bases, with 27 bases left between them. CDR3 sequence: CAASNPELNNEQYF. CDR3 DNA sequence: TGTGCCGCGTCCAATCCGGAACTAAACAATGAGCAGTACTTC.

This clonotype was seen a few times. The V gene is TRBV12-3 or TRBV12-4, the J gene TRBJ2-7; 15 nucleotides align to TRBD2. Losses at the gene ends were 9 bases for V and 5 bases for J; bases not matched to a gene: 17. The CDR3 totals 18 residues. CDR3 coding DNA: TGTGCCAGAACCCGTCGGACTAGCGGGGGGGGGAGACTCCACGAGCAGTACTTC. As protein: CARTRRTSGGGRLHEQYF.

CDR3: CSARAPSGQTYEQYF. The CDR3 coding sequence is TGCAGTGCTAGGGCCCCATCTGGCCAAACCTACGAGCAGTACTTC. The V and J genes are TRBV20-1 and TRBJ2-7; D is unresolved. Germline-derived CDR1 and CDR2 are DFQATT and SNEGSKA (reference sequence). The CDR3 sequence is 15 residues long. The V gene lost 3 bases and the J gene lost 2 bases, with 17 bases spanning the gap.

This chain uses TRBV5-1 with TRBJ1-1; unclear D gene. V lost 3 bases, J lost 4 bases, and 10 bases lay in between. This CDR3 has 13 amino acids. Germline V gene sequence: CDR1 SGHRS, CDR2 YFSETQ. DNA of the CDR3: TGCGCCAGCAGCTCAACTAGCGGCACTGAAGCTTTCTTT. Its translation is CASSSTSGTEAFF. Full variable domain (remainder filled in from reference TRBV5-1 and TRBJ1-1): KAGVTQTPRYLIKTRGQQVTLSCSPISGHRSVSWYQQTPGQGLQFLFEYFSETQRNKGNFPGRFSGRQFSNSRSEMNVSTLELGDSALYLCASSSTSGTEAFFGQGTRLTVV.

The chain joins TRBV9 to TRBJ2-3, with 8 bases lining up with TRBD1. The CDR3 runs 15 residues. Looked up from germline, CDR1 is SGDLS and CDR2 is YYNGEE. Trimming took 4 bases from V and 4 from J; bases not matched to a gene: 8. CDR3 residues: CASSIRQGQADTQYF. For the CDR3, the DNA is TGTGCCAGCAGCATACGACAGGGGCAGGCAGATACGCAGTATTTT.

This chain connects TRBV11-3 to TRBJ2-1, with D hard to call. CDR3 size: 14 residues. V lost 6 bases and J 4 bases, leaving 13 bases between the germline ends. CDR1 and CDR2 from the germline V gene are SGHNT and YENEEA. CDR3 in DNA: TGTGCCAGCAGAGGACCGACCTATTACAATGAGCAGTTCTTC. Translation gives CASRGPTYYNEQFF.

Of note for this clonotype: An end of the junction does not agree with germline; a read error may underlie this. The V and J genes are TRBV7-8 and TRBJ2-7, with TRBD2 matching over 8 bases. CDR3 length: 15 amino acids. Per germline, CDR1 SGHVS and CDR2 FQNEAQ. The CDR3 bases are TGTGCCAACAGCCGCCTTTCGGGACTAGGCGACGAGCAGTACTTC. Translation gives CANSRLSGLGDEQYF.